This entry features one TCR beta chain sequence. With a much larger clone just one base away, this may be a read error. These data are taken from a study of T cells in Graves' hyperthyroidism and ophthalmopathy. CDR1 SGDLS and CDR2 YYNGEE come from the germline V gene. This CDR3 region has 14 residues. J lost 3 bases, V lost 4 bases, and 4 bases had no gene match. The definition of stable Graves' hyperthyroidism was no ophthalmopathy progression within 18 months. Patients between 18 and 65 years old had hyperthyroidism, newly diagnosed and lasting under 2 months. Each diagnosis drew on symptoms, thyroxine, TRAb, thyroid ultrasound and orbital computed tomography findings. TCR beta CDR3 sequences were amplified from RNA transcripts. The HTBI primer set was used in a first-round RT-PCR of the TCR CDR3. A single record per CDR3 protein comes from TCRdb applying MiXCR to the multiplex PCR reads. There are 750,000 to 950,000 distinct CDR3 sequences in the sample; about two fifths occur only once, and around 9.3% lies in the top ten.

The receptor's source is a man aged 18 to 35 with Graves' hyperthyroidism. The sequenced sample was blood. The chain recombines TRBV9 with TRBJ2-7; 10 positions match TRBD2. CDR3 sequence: CASSPGTSVYEQYF. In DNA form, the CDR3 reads TGTGCCAGCAGCCCCGGGACTAGCGTCTACGAGCAGTACTTC. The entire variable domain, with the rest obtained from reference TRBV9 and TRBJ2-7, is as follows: DSGVTQTPKHLITATGQRVTLRCSPRSGDLSVYWYQQSLDQGLQFLIQYYNGEERAKGNILERFSAQQFPDLHSELNLSSLELGDSALYFCASSPGTSVYEQYFGPGTRLTVT.